This TCR beta chain was captured in a study of blood T cell repertoires in COVID-19. About the study: Acute-phase and convalescent COVID-19 samples originated in the United States, Italy and Spain.

Sequenced by immunoSEQ multiplex PCR; TCRdb stores in-frame clones only, minus some. Of tens of thousands of clones listed, about 85% are singletons. Sample: peripheral blood. The source of this sequence is a human donor in a cohort sampled during active COVID-19.

CDR3 sequence: CASSPSSGYFYEQYF. The CDR3 DNA is TGTGCCAGCAGCCCCAGTAGCGGGTATTTTTACGAGCAGTACTTC. The rearrangement joins TRBV7-8 to TRBJ2-7, with TRBD2 matching over 7 bases. The junction had 11 bases not matched to a gene; V was cut back by 5 bases and J by 4 bases. Germline V gene sequence: CDR1 SGHVS, CDR2 FQNEAQ. This CDR3 is built from 15 residues.